These 20 T cell receptor beta chains were all obtained from the same sample, sequenced in a study of blood T cells in healthy people across ages. A sample-barcoded 5' primer and a J-beta primer mix were used in a second PCR of roughly 6 to 11 cycles. MiXCR was run by TCRdb on the 5' RACE reads, yielding one entry per CDR3 protein. Of 850,000 to 950,000 distinct CDR3 sequences listed, about 30% are singletons. Sequencing used blood. The receptors originated from a woman of 80 years or more in good health.

On this clonotype itself: One end of the junction fails to match germline, which may point to a read error. The rearrangement uses TRBV7-2 and TRBJ2-1, with 9 positions matching TRBD1. Germline lookup yields CDR1 SGHTA and CDR2 FQGNSA. This CDR3 contains 16 residues. CDR3 DNA: TGTGCCGGCAGCCCCCCGGGGACAGGGTGGAGCAATGAGCAGTTCTTC. The encoded protein is CAGSPPGTGWSNEQFF.

V and J are TRBV20-1 and TRBJ1-2; 9 nucleotides line up with TRBD1. Germline lookup yields CDR1 DFQATT and CDR2 SNEGSKA (reference sequence). The CDR3 is made up of 14 amino acids. Losses at the gene ends were 2 bases for V and 8 bases for J; bases not matched to a gene: 9. CDR3 region: CSARQPGTGSGYTF. In nucleotides, the CDR3 is TGCAGTGCTAGACAGCCCGGGACAGGGAGCGGCTACACCTTC.

This clonotype occurred once. Mismatch with germline at one junction end may stem from a read error. The chain joins TRBV5-6 to TRBJ2-5; no firm D call. Looked up from germline, CDR1 is SGHDT and CDR2 is YYEEEE. The CDR3 loop spans 14 amino acids. This chain's CDR3 is CASSLEARKESQYF. The CDR3 DNA sequence: TGTGCCAGCAGCTTGGAGGCCAGAAAAGAGTCCCAGTACTTC.

The chain is built from TRBV29-1 and TRBJ1-2; no clear D gene. Germline V CDR1 and CDR2: SQVTM, ANQGSEA. V was clipped by 1 base and J by 8 bases, with 14 bases between them. CDR3 length: 13 amino acids. The CDR3 loop is CSVEVSAVGGYTF. In DNA, the CDR3 is TGCAGCGTTGAAGTGTCTGCAGTTGGGGGCTACACCTTC. The whole variable domain, filled in from reference TRBV29-1 and TRBJ1-2, reads SAVISQKPSRDICQRGTSLTIQCQVDSQVTMMFWYRQQPGQSLTLIATANQGSEATYESGFVIDKFPISRPNLTFSTLTVSNMSPEDSSIYLCSVEVSAVGGYTFGSGTRLTVV.

This clonotype was recorded many times. The chain joins TRBV4-2 to TRBJ2-1; 7 bases are shared with TRBD1. The germline CDR1 and CDR2 sequences are LGHNA and YNFKEQ. The J segment lost 5 bases and the V segment lost 7 bases, leaving 8 bases of the junction unmatched. The CDR3 has 14 amino acids. This CDR3 is CASTVDRQNNEQFF. The CDR3 bases are TGTGCCAGCACCGTGGACAGGCAAAACAATGAGCAGTTCTTC.

Remarks on this clonotype: One base away lies a much larger clone, so this may be a sequencing read error. The V and J genes are TRBV12-3 or TRBV12-4 and TRBJ2-4; 11 bases map to TRBD2. This CDR3 has 14 residues. The CDR3 DNA reads as TGTACCAGCACCGCCCTAGCGGGGGGAAACATTCAGTACTTC. Protein product: CTSTALAGGNIQYF.

This chain joins TRBV11-2 and TRBJ1-4; possibly TRBD1 for D (5 bases). Trimming shortened V by 3 bases and J by 7 bases, and 12 bases separated the two germline ends. The CDR3 length is 14 residues. Germline assignment: CDR1 SGHAT and CDR2 FQNNGV. The CDR3 here is CASSFRTGTEKLFF. The CDR3 coding sequence is TGTGCCAGCAGCTTTCGGACTGGGACTGAAAAACTGTTTTTT.

As for this clonotype: At one end the junction does not follow the germline gene, possibly because of a read error. J is TRBJ2-3 and V is TRBV6-5; no firm D call. The length of the CDR3 is 14 residues. The V gene's germline CDR1 is MNHEY and CDR2 SVGAGI. The CDR3 reads CARRYSGSADTQYF. CDR3 coding DNA: TGTGCCCGCAGGTACTCCGGGTCAGCAGATACGCAGTATTTT.

This chain uses TRBV28 with TRBJ2-7; no clear D. The germline V gene encodes CDR1 MDHEN and CDR2 SYDVKM. The CDR3 extends over 16 amino acids. Deletions cut 8 bases from V and 1 base from J, with 21 bases between. CDR3 nucleotide sequence: TGTGCCAGCGATACCCTTACAATTAGACGGTCCTACGAGCAGTACTTC. This gives the protein CASDTLTIRRSYEQYF.

This clonotype was seen a single time. This sequence joins TRBV20-1 and TRBJ2-3; 9 nucleotides match TRBD2. From germline, CDR1 is DFQATT and CDR2 SNEGSKA (reference sequence). The CDR3 has 14 residues. V was pared by 4 bases and J by 2 bases, with 4 bases of the junction left unmatched. DNA of the CDR3: TGCAGTGCTACGACTAGCGGTGACACAGATACGCAGTATTTT. Translated: CSATTSGDTDTQYF.

This clonotype was found many times. The rearrangement links TRBV5-5 to TRBJ2-5; the D is unclear. The V gene's germline CDR1 is SGHKS and CDR2 YYEKEE (reference sequence). The CDR3 has 14 amino acids. V was cut by 4 bases and J by 6 bases, with 16 bases left in between. CDR3 amino acids: CASSPRPPGKTQYF. The DNA for the CDR3 is TGTGCCAGCAGCCCAAGACCCCCAGGCAAGACCCAGTACTTC. Full variable domain (remainder filled in from reference TRBV5-5 and TRBJ2-5): DAGVTQSPTHLIKTRGQQVTLRCSPISGHKSVSWYQQVLGQGPQFIFQYYEKEERGRGNFPDRFSARQFPNYSSELNVNALLLGDSALYLCASSPRPPGKTQYFGPGTRLLVL.

This clonotype was counted many times. The gene calls are TRBV2 and TRBJ1-4; 8 positions match TRBD1. CDR3 length: 14 residues. The J segment lost 8 bases and the V segment lost 5 bases, leaving 7 bases of the junction unmatched. CDR1 SNHLY and CDR2 FYNNEI come from the germline V gene. The CDR3 DNA sequence: TGTGCCAGCAGTAAACAGGGGGGTGTGGAAAAACTGTTTTTT. Residues: CASSKQGGVEKLFF.

In this sample, this clonotype turned up a few times. V gene TRBV19 combines with J gene TRBJ1-2; 7 positions match TRBD1. Trimming removed 3 bases from V and 7 bases from J; junction bases left unmatched: 5. This CDR3 region has 13 residues. The V gene's germline CDR1 is LNHDA and CDR2 SQIVND (reference sequence). The CDR3 loop is CASSIRDSPGYTF. The CDR3 DNA sequence: TGTGCCAGTAGTATCCGGGACAGTCCTGGCTACACCTTC. The full variable domain, completed using reference TRBV19 and TRBJ1-2, is DGGITQSPKYLFRKEGQNVTLSCEQNLNHDAMYWYRQDPGQGLRLIYYSQIVNDFQKGDIAEGYSVSREKKESFPLTVTSAQKNPTAFYLCASSIRDSPGYTFGSGTRLTVV.

Note on this clonotype: This may be a read error: a much more frequent sequence differs by one nucleotide. V is TRBV7-9 and J is TRBJ2-7; no firm D call. CDR1 is SEHNR and CDR2 is FQNEAQ in the germline V gene (reference sequence). The CDR3 runs to 13 residues. The CDR3 protein is CACSFQGSYEQYF. DNA of the CDR3: TGTGCCTGCAGCTTCCAAGGGTCCTACGAGCAGTACTTC. The full variable domain, rest sourced from reference TRBV7-9 and TRBJ2-7, is DTGVSQNPRHKITKRGQNVTFRCDPISEHNRLYWYRQTLGQGPEFLTYFQNEAQLEKSRLLSDRFSAERPKGSFSTLEIQRTEQGDSAMYLCACSFQGSYEQYFGPGTRLTVT.

This clonotype was picked up many times. The chain uses TRBV9 and TRBJ2-5; maybe TRBD1 (5 bases). Per the germline V gene, CDR1 is SGDLS and CDR2 is YYNGEE. The CDR3 totals 16 residues. Trimming left V 0 bases short and J 5 bases short, with 17 bases between. CDR3: CASSVDRGRPVETQYF. The CDR3 bases are TGTGCCAGCAGCGTAGATAGGGGCAGACCAGTGGAGACCCAGTACTTC. Drawing the rest from reference TRBV9 and TRBJ2-5, the complete variable domain is DSGVTQTPKHLITATGQRVTLRCSPRSGDLSVYWYQQSLDQGLQFLIQYYNGEERAKGNILERFSAQQFPDLHSELNLSSLELGDSALYFCASSVDRGRPVETQYFGPGTRLLVL.

This clonotype was detected ten times or more. The J gene is TRBJ1-4, the V gene TRBV5-1; weak D call: TRBD1 (5 bases). This CDR3 region has 15 residues. The V gene's germline CDR1 is SGHRS and CDR2 YFSETQ. The V end lost 4 bases, the J end lost 8 bases, and 18 bases lay between the germline ends. CDR3 protein: CASSPGDVSSEKLFF. The CDR3 bases are TGCGCCAGCAGCCCCGGGGACGTCAGCAGCGAAAAACTGTTTTTT.

This clonotype was seen at least ten times. The chain joins TRBV7-2 to TRBJ1-4; D unresolved. The CDR3 is made up of 17 amino acids. Trimming took off 0 bases at V and 8 bases at J, with 19 bases between the two ends. CDR1 and CDR2 (germline): SGHTA, FQGNSA. Written as DNA, the CDR3 is TGTGCCAGCAGCTTAGCGATGGGAGGGAGGCGGAAGGAAAAACTGTTTTTT. This gives the protein CASSLAMGGRRKEKLFF.

As concerns this clonotype: A clone one base away is much larger, so this may be a read error. The rearrangement uses TRBV14 and TRBJ2-7; D call uncertain. Between the trimmed V and J ends, which lost 1 base and 7 bases, there was a span of 17 bases. CDR3 length: 15 amino acids. CDR1 and CDR2 (germline): SGHDN, FVKESK. The CDR3: CASSQGTGSYNEQYF. The CDR3, as DNA: TGTGCCAGCAGCCAAGGGACGGGCAGCTACAATGAGCAGTACTTC.

This clonotype came up a few times. J is TRBJ1-2 and V is TRBV6-1, with D unclear. The V end lost 11 bases, the J end lost 5 bases, and 15 bases lay between the germline ends. Germline V gene lookup returns CDR1 MNHNS and CDR2 SASEGT. The CDR3 consists of 12 residues. The DNA of the CDR3 is TGTGCCTCCAGTAGGGCAGCTTATGGCTACACCTTC. Translation: CASSRAAYGYTF.

V gene TRBV15 combines with J gene TRBJ1-5, with a possible D match to TRBD1 (5 bases). Germline V CDR1 and CDR2: LNHNV, YYDKDF (reference sequence). Trimming took 4 bases from V and 6 from J, leaving 13 bases between them. The CDR3 is 14 residues long. CDR3 protein: CATSTRRGGQPQHF. In DNA, the CDR3 is TGTGCCACCAGCACCAGGAGGGGCGGTCAGCCCCAGCATTTT.